These 17 T cell receptor beta chains share one sample of origin, sequenced in a study of regulatory T cells in long-lasting Graves disease. Through Arm-PCR of CDR3 regions and iRepertoire HTBI primers, TCR beta libraries were built. Using its own MiXCR run on the multiplex PCR reads, TCRdb lists one record per CDR3 protein. The sample contains around 420,000 distinct CDR3 sequences, 15% to 18% of which appear only once. Time point meaning: newly diagnosed GD, antithyroid drugs for less than 3 months. Preparation of the TCR library used RNA extracted from PBMCs. The sequenced sample was peripheral blood mononuclear cells (PBMCs), obtained at new diagnosis, from a patient treated with antithyroid drugs. These receptors all stem from a female donor with Graves disease.

The table lists this clonotype with many counts. The CDR3 ends on some other residue instead of the conserved phenylalanine or tryptophan, so this is likely a read error. The genes are TRBV11-2 and TRBJ1-2; 11 bases agree with TRBD1. This CDR3 comprises 15 residues. In germline, CDR1 is SGHAT, CDR2 FQNNGV. Trimming at V came to 0 bases and at J to 4 bases, leaving 1 base not matched to a gene. The CDR3 loop is CASSLDGTGGYGYTS. As DNA, the CDR3 is TGTGCCAGCAGCTTAGATGGGACAGGGGGCTATGGCTACACCTCC.

The chain employs TRBV7-9 and TRBJ1-5; TRBD1 might be the D (6 bases). The germline CDR1 and CDR2 sequences are SEHNR and FQNEAQ (reference sequence). V lost 5 bases and J 4 bases, leaving 12 bases between the germline ends. The CDR3 is 14 residues long. CDR3 in DNA: TGTGCCAGCAGCCGCGAACAGGGTAATCAGCCCCAGCATTTT. It specifies CASSREQGNQPQHF.

This clonotype was seen many times. The chain links TRBV30 to TRBJ1-2; D might be TRBD1 (5 bases). Per the germline V gene, CDR1 is GTSNPN and CDR2 is SVGIG (reference sequence). CDR3 size: 12 residues. Trimming shortened V by 4 bases and J by 6 bases, and 12 bases separated the two germline ends. The CDR3 region has the DNA TGTGCCTGGAATCGGGGGAAGGATGGCTACACCTTC. Amino acid sequence: CAWNRGKDGYTF.

This clonotype was seen ten or more times. The rearrangement links TRBV4-2 to TRBJ1-2; 7 nucleotides align to TRBD1. The germline CDR1 and CDR2 sequences are LGHNA and YNFKEQ. This CDR3 is built from 15 residues. The junction had 7 bases not matched to a gene; V was cut back by 3 bases and J by 3 bases. The DNA of the CDR3 is TGTGCCAGCAGCCAGAGGGAGGGGGCGGACTATGGCTACACCTTC. This translates into CASSQREGADYGYTF.

The J gene is TRBJ1-1, the V gene TRBV29-1; no firm D call. The ends were cut back, 7 bases at V and 3 bases at J, with 12 bases in the middle. Looked up from germline, CDR1 is SQVTM and CDR2 is ANQGSEA. CDR3 length equals 12 residues. CDR3 coding DNA: TGCAGCGGATATGCATGGGACACTGAAGCTTTCTTT. Encoded protein: CSGYAWDTEAFF.

This clonotype has a count of ten or more. The rearrangement links TRBV11-2 to TRBJ1-5; D gene unclear. This CDR3 is built from 15 residues. Trimming took 3 bases from V and 3 from J, leaving 12 bases between them. Germline V CDR1 and CDR2: SGHAT, FQNNGV. In DNA, the CDR3 is TGTGCCAGCAGCTTGGGCGGCGGTCCCAATCAGCCCCAGCATTTT. Translating gives CASSLGGGPNQPQHF.

This clonotype was detected ten times or more. The chain carries TRBV12-3 or TRBV12-4 and TRBJ2-3; 9 bases match TRBD2. Losses at the gene ends were 3 bases for V and 4 bases for J; bases not matched to a gene: 8. The CDR3 sequence is 16 residues long. The DNA for the CDR3 is TGTGCCAGCAGTTTTGGGCTAGCGGGACTGGCAGATACGCAGTATTTT. Its translation: CASSFGLAGLADTQYF.

Many counts were recorded for this clonotype. The V gene is TRBV12-3 or TRBV12-4, the J gene TRBJ2-3, with 9 nucleotides matching TRBD1. The CDR3 spans 15 residues. The J segment lost 7 bases and the V segment lost 5 bases, leaving 10 bases of the junction unmatched. CDR3: CASSPGQGGFNTQYF. The CDR3 DNA follows: TGTGCCAGCAGTCCGGGACAGGGAGGGTTCAATACGCAGTATTTT.

In this sample, this clonotype turned up many times. The chain carries TRBV13 and TRBJ2-3, with D perhaps assigned TRBD1 or TRBD2 (5 bases each). Germline CDR1 is PRHDT and CDR2 is FYEKMQ (reference sequence). The CDR3 runs to 15 residues. V lost 4 bases and J lost 8, with 19 bases in between. The CDR3 here is CASSSPGPKGVTQYF. The CDR3 coding sequence is TGTGCCAGCAGCTCCCCGGGACCCAAGGGAGTTACGCAGTATTTT.

This clonotype came up a few times. This chain connects TRBV12-3 or TRBV12-4 to TRBJ2-4, with 9 nucleotides matching TRBD1. The DNA end is a closer match to TRBJ1-2, so the J assignment may be wrong. CDR3 length: 13 amino acids. The CDR3 here is CASRPQGAKGYTF. For the CDR3, the DNA is TGTGCCAGCAGACCACAGGGGGCGAAGGGCTACACCTTC.

This clonotype was seen a single time. A read error is possible here, since a much larger clone lies one base away. CDR3 sequence: CASSFASYCNQPQHF. In DNA, the CDR3 is TGTGCCAGCAGTTTCGCCAGCTATTGCAATCAGCCCCAGCATTTT. The chain couples TRBV28 to TRBJ1-5; D is ambiguous. CDR1 is MDHEN and CDR2 is SYDVKM in the germline V gene. V lost 3 bases and J 2 bases, leaving 11 bases between the germline ends. CDR3 length: 15 amino acids.

A remark on this clonotype: This may stem from a read error, because a much larger clone lies one nucleotide away. The rearrangement joins TRBV4-1 to TRBJ2-1; 7 bases fit TRBD2. The germline gives CDR1 MGHRA, CDR2 YSYEKL. The CDR3 is made up of 15 amino acids. The junction had 14 bases not matched to a gene; V was cut back by 8 bases and J by 7 bases. As DNA, the CDR3 is TGCGCCAGCCGGATCGTCGGACCAGCGGGGAATGAGCAGTTCTTC. Its protein product is CASRIVGPAGNEQFF.

This clonotype was observed many times. The V and J genes are TRBV27 and TRBJ2-7; TRBD2 is a possible D gene (5 bases). There are 14 residues in the CDR3. The germline CDR1 and CDR2 sequences are MNHEY and SMNVEV (reference sequence). V lost 5 bases and J lost 0, with 11 bases in between. The CDR3 region is CASSLGISSYEQYF. CDR3 coding DNA: TGTGCCAGCAGTCTCGGGATCAGCTCCTACGAGCAGTACTTC.

This clonotype was recorded many times. The V call is TRBV7-9, the J call TRBJ1-2; weak D call: TRBD1 (5 bases). The CDR3 runs 16 residues. V gave up 5 bases and J gave up 3 bases, with 19 bases separating them. The germline gives CDR1 SEHNR, CDR2 FQNEAQ (reference sequence). For the CDR3, the DNA is TGTGCCAGCAGCCAAACCGGGACCGAGACATACTATGGCTACACCTTC. It specifies CASSQTGTETYYGYTF.

This clonotype was seen at least ten times. V gene TRBV13 combines with J gene TRBJ2-2, with unresolved D. CDR1 is PRHDT, CDR2 FYEKMQ, per germline (reference sequence). There are 17 residues in the CDR3. The V end was cut by 2 bases, the J end by 0 bases, with 13 bases between. The CDR3 DNA sequence: TGTGCCAGCAGCTTATCTATGAGAGGACCGAACACCGGGGAGCTGTTTTTT. Protein product: CASSLSMRGPNTGELFF.

This clonotype showed up just a few times. The junction departs from the called germline gene at one end, perhaps through a read error. The chain is built from TRBV11-2 and TRBJ2-4; 9 bases are shared with TRBD1. Germline loops: CDR1 SGHAT, CDR2 FQNNGV. The CDR3 length is 14 residues. As DNA, the CDR3 is TGTGCCAGCAGTCCCAGGACAGGGGTCTATGGCCACACCTTC. It specifies CASSPRTGVYGHTF. Full variable domain (remainder filled in from reference TRBV11-2 and TRBJ2-4): EAGVAQSPRYKIIEKRQSVAFWCNPISGHATLYWYQQILGQGPKLLIQFQNNGVVDDSQLPKDRFSAERLKGVDSTLKIQPAKLEDSAVYLCASSPRTGVYGHTFGAGTRLSVL.

This clonotype was counted only a few times. Since a much larger clone is just one base distant, this may be a read error. The chain links TRBV30 to TRBJ2-4; the D gene could be TRBD1 or TRBD2 (5 bases each). This CDR3 contains 13 residues. Germline lookup yields CDR1 GTSNPN and CDR2 SVGIG (reference sequence). As DNA, the CDR3 is TGTACCTGGAGGCTTACAGGCCAAAACATTCAGTACTTC. It yields the protein CTWRLTGQNIQYF. The whole variable domain, remainder taken from reference TRBV30 and TRBJ2-4, is SQTIHQWPATLVQPVGSPLSLECTVEGTSNPNLYWYRQAAGRGLQLLFYSVGIGQISSEVPQNLSASRPQDRQFILSSKKLLLSDSGFYLCTWRLTGQNIQYFGAGTRLSVL.